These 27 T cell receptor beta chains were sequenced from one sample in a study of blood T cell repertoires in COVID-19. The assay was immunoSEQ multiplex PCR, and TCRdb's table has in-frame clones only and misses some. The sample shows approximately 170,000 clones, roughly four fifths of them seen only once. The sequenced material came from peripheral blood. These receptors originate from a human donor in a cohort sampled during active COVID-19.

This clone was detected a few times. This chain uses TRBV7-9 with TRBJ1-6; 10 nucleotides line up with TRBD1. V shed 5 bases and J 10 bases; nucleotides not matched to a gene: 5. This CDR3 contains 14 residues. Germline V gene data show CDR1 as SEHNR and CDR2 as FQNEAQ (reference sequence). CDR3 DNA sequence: TGTGCCAGCAGCGCCGGGACAGGGGAGTCACCCCTCCACTTT. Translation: CASSAGTGESPLHF.

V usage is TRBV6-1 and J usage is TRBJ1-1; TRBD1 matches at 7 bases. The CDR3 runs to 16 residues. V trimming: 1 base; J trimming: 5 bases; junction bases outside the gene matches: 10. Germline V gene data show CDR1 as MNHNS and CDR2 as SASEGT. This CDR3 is CASSEVMTGTGTEAFF. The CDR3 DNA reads TGTGCCAGCAGTGAAGTCATGACAGGGACGGGGACTGAAGCTTTCTTT.

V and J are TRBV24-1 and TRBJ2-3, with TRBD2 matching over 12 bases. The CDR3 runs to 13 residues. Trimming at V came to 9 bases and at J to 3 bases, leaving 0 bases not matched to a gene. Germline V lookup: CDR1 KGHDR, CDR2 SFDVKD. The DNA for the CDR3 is TGTGCCACCGGGACTAGCGGGACAGATACGCAGTATTTT. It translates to CATGTSGTDTQYF.

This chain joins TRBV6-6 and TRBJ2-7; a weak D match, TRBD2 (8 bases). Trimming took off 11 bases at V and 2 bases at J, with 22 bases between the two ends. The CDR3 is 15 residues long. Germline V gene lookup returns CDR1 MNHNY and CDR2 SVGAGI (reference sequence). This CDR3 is CASQGGREAPYEQYF. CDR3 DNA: TGTGCCTCCCAGGGGGGGCGGGAGGCCCCCTACGAGCAGTACTTC.

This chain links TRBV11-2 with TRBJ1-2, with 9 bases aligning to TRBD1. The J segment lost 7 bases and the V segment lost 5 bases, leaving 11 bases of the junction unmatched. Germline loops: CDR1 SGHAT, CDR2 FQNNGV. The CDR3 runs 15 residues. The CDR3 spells CASSASGTGSLGYTF. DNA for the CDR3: TGTGCCAGCAGCGCGTCCGGGACAGGGTCTCTTGGCTACACCTTC.

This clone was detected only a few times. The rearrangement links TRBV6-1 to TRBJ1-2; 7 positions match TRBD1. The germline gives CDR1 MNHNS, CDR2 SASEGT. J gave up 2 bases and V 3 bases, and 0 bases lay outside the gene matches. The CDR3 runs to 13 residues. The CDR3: CASSDRGNYGYTF. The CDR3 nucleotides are TGTGCCAGCAGTGACAGGGGGAACTATGGCTACACCTTC.

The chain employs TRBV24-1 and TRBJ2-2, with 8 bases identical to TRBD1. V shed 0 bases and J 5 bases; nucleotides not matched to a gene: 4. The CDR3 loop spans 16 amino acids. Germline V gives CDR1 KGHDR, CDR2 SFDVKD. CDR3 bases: TGTGCCACCAGTGATTTGAGCAGGGGGCAAACCGGGGAGCTGTTTTTT. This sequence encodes CATSDLSRGQTGELFF.

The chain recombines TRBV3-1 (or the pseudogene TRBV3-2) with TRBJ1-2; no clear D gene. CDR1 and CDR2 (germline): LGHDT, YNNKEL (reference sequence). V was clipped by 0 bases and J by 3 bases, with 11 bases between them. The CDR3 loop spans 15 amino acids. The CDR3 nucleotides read TGTGCCAGCAGCCAAGAGCGGGGTACTTACTATGGCTACACCTTC. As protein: CASSQERGTYYGYTF.

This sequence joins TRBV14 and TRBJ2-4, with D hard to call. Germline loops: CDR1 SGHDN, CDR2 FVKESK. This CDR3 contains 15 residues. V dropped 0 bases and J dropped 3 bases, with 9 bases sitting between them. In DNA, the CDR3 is TGTGCCAGCAGCCAAGATTTGGCAGGCAAAAACATTCAGTACTTC. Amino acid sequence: CASSQDLAGKNIQYF.

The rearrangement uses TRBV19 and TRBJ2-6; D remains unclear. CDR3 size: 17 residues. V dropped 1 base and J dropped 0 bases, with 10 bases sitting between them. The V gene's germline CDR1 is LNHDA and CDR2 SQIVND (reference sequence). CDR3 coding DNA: TGTGCCAGTAGTATAGGCGGTGCTAGCTCTGGGGCCAACGTCCTGACTTTC. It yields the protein CASSIGGASSGANVLTF.

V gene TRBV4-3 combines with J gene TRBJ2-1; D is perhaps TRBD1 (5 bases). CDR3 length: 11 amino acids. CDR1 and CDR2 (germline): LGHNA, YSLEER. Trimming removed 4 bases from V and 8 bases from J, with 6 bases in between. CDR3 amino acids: CASSLGHEQFF. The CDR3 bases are TGCGCCAGCAGCCTGGGGCATGAGCAGTTCTTC.

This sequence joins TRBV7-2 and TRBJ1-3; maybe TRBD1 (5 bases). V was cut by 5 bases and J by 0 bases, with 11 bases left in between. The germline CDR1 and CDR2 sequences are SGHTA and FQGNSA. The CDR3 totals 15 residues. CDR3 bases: TGTGCCAGCAGCACCGACAGTTCCTCTGGAAACACCATATATTTT. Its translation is CASSTDSSSGNTIYF.

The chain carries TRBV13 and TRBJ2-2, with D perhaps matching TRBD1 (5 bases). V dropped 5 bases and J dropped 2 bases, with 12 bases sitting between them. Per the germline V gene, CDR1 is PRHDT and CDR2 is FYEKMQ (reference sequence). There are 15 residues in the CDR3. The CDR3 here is CASSPQGSNTGELFF. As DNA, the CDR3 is TGTGCCAGCAGCCCGCAGGGTTCCAACACCGGGGAGCTGTTTTTT.

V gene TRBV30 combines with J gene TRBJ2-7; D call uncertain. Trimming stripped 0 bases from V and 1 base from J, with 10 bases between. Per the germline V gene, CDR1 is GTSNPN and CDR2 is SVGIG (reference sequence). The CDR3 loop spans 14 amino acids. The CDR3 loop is CAWSVRHMSYEQYF. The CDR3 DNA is TGTGCCTGGAGTGTACGACACATGTCCTACGAGCAGTACTTC.

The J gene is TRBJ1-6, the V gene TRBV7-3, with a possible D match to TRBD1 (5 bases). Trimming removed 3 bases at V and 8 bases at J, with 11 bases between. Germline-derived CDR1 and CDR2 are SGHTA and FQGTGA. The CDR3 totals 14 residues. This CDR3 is CASSLGRAHSPLHF. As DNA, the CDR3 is TGTGCCAGCAGCTTGGGCAGGGCACATTCACCCCTCCACTTT.

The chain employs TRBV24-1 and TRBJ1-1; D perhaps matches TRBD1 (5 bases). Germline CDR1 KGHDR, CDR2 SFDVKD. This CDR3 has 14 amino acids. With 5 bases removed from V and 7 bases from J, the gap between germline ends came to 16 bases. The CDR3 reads CATSAGGGWGEAFF. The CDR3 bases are TGTGCCACCAGTGCCGGGGGAGGGTGGGGTGAAGCTTTCTTT.

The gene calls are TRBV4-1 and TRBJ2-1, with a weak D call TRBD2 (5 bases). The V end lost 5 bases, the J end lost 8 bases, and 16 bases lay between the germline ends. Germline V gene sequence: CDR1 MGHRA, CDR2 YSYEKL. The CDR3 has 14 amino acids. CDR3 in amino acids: CASSSIRGRHEQFF. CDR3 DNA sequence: TGCGCCAGCAGCTCAATTCGGGGAAGGCATGAGCAGTTCTTC.

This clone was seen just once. CDR3 coding DNA: TGTGCCAGCAGCTTGCGGGTCGAAGGCACAGATACGCAGTATTTT. Its protein is CASSLRVEGTDTQYF. The chain combines TRBV11-1 with TRBJ2-3; a possible D gene is TRBD2 (5 bases). The CDR3 is made up of 15 amino acids. CDR1 is SGHAT, CDR2 FQDESV, per germline (reference sequence). Between the trimmed V and J ends, which lost 3 bases and 1 base, there was a span of 11 bases. The whole variable domain, filled in from reference TRBV11-1 and TRBJ2-3, reads EAEVAQSPRYKITEKSQAVAFWCDPISGHATLYWYRQILGQGPELLVQFQDESVVDDSQLPKDRFSAERLKGVDSTLKIQPAELGDSAMYLCASSLRVEGTDTQYFGPGTRLTVL.

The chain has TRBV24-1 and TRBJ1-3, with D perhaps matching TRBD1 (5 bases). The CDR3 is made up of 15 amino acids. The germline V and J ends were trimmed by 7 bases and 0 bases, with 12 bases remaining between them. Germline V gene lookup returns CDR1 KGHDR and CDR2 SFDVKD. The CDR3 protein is CATRRTLSSGNTIYF. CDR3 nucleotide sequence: TGTGCCACCAGGAGGACACTTAGCTCTGGAAACACCATATATTTT.

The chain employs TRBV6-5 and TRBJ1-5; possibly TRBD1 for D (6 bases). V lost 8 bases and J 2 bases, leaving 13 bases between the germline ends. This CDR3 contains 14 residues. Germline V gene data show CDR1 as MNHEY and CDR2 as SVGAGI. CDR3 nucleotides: TGTGCCAGCGCGGGGGGCCGAGGCAATCAGCCCCAGCATTTT. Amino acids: CASAGGRGNQPQHF.

CDR3 bases: TGTGCCAGCAGCCAAGATCGGCGGGCCACTGAAGCTTTCTTT. Translated, it gives CASSQDRRATEAFF. V gene TRBV3-1 (or the pseudogene TRBV3-2) combines with J gene TRBJ1-1; no reliable D call. Per germline, CDR1 LGHDT and CDR2 YNNKEL (reference sequence). This CDR3 comprises 14 residues. Trimming removed 0 bases at V and 4 bases at J, with 9 bases between.

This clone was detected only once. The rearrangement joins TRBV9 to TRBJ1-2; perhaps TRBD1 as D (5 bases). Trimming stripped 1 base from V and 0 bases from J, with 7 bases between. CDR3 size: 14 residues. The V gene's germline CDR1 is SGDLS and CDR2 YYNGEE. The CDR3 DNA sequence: TGTGCCAGCAGCGTAAAGGGGCCTAACTATGGCTACACCTTC. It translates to CASSVKGPNYGYTF.

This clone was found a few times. This chain's CDR3 is CASSPDRDRETQYF. In DNA form, the CDR3 reads TGCGCCAGCAGCCCCGACAGGGATCGAGAGACCCAGTACTTC. The chain employs TRBV4-3 and TRBJ2-5; 7 bases fit TRBD1. The CDR3 extends over 14 amino acids. V lost 4 bases to trimming and J lost 4 bases; unmatched junction nucleotides: 6. Germline CDR1 is LGHNA and CDR2 is YSLEER.

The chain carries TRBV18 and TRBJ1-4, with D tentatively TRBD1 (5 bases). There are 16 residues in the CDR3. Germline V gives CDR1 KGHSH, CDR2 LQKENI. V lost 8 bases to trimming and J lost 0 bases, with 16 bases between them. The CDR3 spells CASTPGGGATNEKLFF. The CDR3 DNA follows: TGTGCCAGCACCCCCGGCGGGGGGGCAACTAATGAAAAACTGTTTTTT. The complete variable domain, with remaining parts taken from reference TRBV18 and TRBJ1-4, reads NAGVMQNPRHLVRRRGQEARLRCSPMKGHSHVYWYRQLPEEGLKFMVYLQKENIIDESGMPKERFSAEFPKEGPSILRIQQVVRGDSAAYFCASTPGGGATNEKLFFGSGTQLSVL.

CDR3 in DNA: TGTGCCATCAGTTGGGACAGGGGGTACGAGCAGTACTTC. Its protein is CAISWDRGYEQYF. This chain uses TRBV10-3 with TRBJ2-7; TRBD1 matches at 11 bases. Germline assignment: CDR1 ENHRY and CDR2 SYGVKD. This CDR3 comprises 13 residues. V shed 5 bases, J shed 4 bases, and the junction held 1 base outside the gene matches.

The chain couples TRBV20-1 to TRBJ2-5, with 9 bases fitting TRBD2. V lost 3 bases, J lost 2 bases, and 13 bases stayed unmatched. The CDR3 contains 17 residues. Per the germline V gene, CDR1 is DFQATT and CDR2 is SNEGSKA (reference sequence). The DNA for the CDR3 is TGCAGTGCTAGTGGGCCGGAGGCGGGAGGGGGACAAGAGACCCAGTACTTC. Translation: CSASGPEAGGGQETQYF.

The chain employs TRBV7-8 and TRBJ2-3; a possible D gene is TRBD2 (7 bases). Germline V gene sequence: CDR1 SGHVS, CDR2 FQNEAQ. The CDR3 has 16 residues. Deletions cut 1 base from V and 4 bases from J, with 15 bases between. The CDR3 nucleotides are TGTGCCAGCAGCTTAGTTGGGCGCGGGGGCGCAGATACGCAGTATTTT. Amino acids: CASSLVGRGGADTQYF.